What follows are 2 T cell receptor beta chains derived from one specimen sequenced in a study of blood T cell repertoires in COVID-19. The assay was immunoSEQ multiplex PCR, and TCRdb's table has in-frame clones only and misses some. This sample has about 170,000 clones; around four fifths occur once, and the top ten carry approximately 3%. Sequenced: peripheral blood. Receptor source: a man between 65 and 85 years old with acute or convalescent COVID-19.

The chain carries TRBV6-5 and TRBJ1-1; D is undetermined. The germline V gene has CDR1 MNHEY and CDR2 SVGAGI. This CDR3 has 13 residues. V lost 2 bases and J lost 3, with 7 bases in between. CDR3 sequence reads: CASSYGQDTEAFF. The CDR3 DNA sequence: TGTGCCAGCAGTTACGGGCAAGACACTGAAGCTTTCTTT.

This rearrangement joins TRBV29-1 to TRBJ1-5; the D is unclear. V was trimmed by 4 bases and J by 4 bases, leaving 8 bases between them. The CDR3 is 12 residues long. Germline V gene lookup returns CDR1 SQVTM and CDR2 ANQGSEA. CDR3 in amino acids: CSVGGQNQPQHF. The DNA of the CDR3 is TGCAGCGTTGGCGGTCAGAATCAGCCCCAGCATTTT.